A selection of T cell receptor beta chains follows, all from one sample in a study of shared clonotypes between healthy human individuals. The assay was immunoSEQ multiplex PCR, and TCRdb's table has in-frame clones only and misses some. The sample contains 750,000 to 1,000,000 clones, about 92% of which appear only once. The sequenced sample was naive CD8+ T cells sorted from blood. The receptors shown here come from a man between 25 and 39 years old in good health. Both conserved end residues are part of each CDR3. The D gene is left open where the match is weak. Size tells how often a clone was seen (once, few, many) or the class of an expanded clone, and some rows leave it out.

NA | TRBJ2-7 | TRBV6-1 | NA | CASTQDYEQYF | TGTGCCAGCACACAGGACTACGAGCAGTACTTC
TRBD2 | TRBJ2-1 | TRBV28 | NA | CASSLLAGNYNEQFF | TGTGCCAGCAGTCTATTAGCGGGGAACTACAATGAGCAGTTCTTC
TRBD2 | TRBJ2-1 | TRBV7-9 | NA | CASSLGGTSGDNEQFF | TGTGCCAGCAGCTTAGGGGGGACTAGCGGCGACAATGAGCAGTTCTTC
NA | TRBJ2-4 | TRBV15 | NA | CATSSGKAKNIQYF | TGTGCCACCAGCAGCGGGAAAGCCAAAAACATTCAGTACTTC
TRBD1 | TRBJ1-1 | TRBV10-3 | NA | CAIRTGTGNTEAFF | TGTGCCATCAGGACCGGGACAGGGAACACTGAAGCTTTCTTT
NA | TRBJ1-2 | TRBV9 | NA | CASSAQGGYTF | TGTGCCAGCAGCGCCCAGGGTGGCTACACCTTC
NA | TRBJ2-3 | TRBV2 | NA | CASSPLLDTQYF | TGTGCCAGCAGTCCTTTATTGGATACGCAGTATTTT
TRBD1 | TRBJ1-2 | TRBV7-9 | NA | CASSPQTGDDGYTF | TGTGCCAGCAGCCCGCAGACAGGGGACGATGGCTACACCTTC
TRBD2 | TRBJ2-3 | TRBV13 | once | CASSTAGGGGTDTQYF | TGTGCCAGCAGCACAGCGGGCGGGGGGGGCACAGATACGCAGTATTTT
TRBD1 | TRBJ2-7 | TRBV30 | NA | CAWSGGQYEQYF | TGTGCCTGGAGTGGGGGACAGTACGAGCAGTACTTC
TRBD1 | TRBJ1-5 | TRBV6-6 | once | CASSYPGQGSQPQHF | TGTGCCAGCAGTTACCCGGGACAGGGAAGTCAGCCCCAGCATTTT
NA | TRBJ2-1 | TRBV14 | NA | CASSQGESSYNEQFF | TGTGCCAGCAGCCAAGGGGAAAGCTCCTACAATGAGCAGTTCTTC
NA | TRBJ1-1 | TRBV27 | NA | CASTSGTNTEAFF | TGTGCCAGCACCTCGGGGACCAACACTGAAGCTTTCTTT
TRBD1 | TRBJ2-7 | TRBV29-1 | NA | CSVEGEDRAYEQYF | TGCAGCGTTGAGGGCGAGGACAGGGCTTACGAGCAGTACTTC
TRBD1 | TRBJ2-1 | TRBV14 | NA | CASSPYGQGVDEQFF | TGTGCCAGCAGCCCCTACGGACAGGGAGTGGATGAGCAGTTCTTC
TRBD2 | TRBJ2-1 | TRBV9 | NA | CASSVPRSQVGSGGSSYNEQFF | TGTGCCAGCAGCGTCCCCAGAAGTCAGGTTGGAAGCGGGGGTAGTTCCTACAATGAGCAGTTCTTC
TRBD1 | TRBJ1-5 | TRBV7-6 | few | CASSSRQGRQPQHF | TGTGCCAGCAGCTCTCGACAGGGTAGACAGCCCCAGCATTTT
NA | TRBJ2-3 | TRBV4-1 | NA | CASSQDPGSDTQYF | TGCGCCAGCAGCCAAGACCCGGGGTCAGATACGCAGTATTTT
TRBD2 | TRBJ2-7 | TRBV27 | NA | CASRPAGGPRYEQYF | TGTGCCAGCAGACCAGCGGGAGGGCCCCGCTACGAGCAGTACTTC
NA | TRBJ2-7 | TRBV7-9 | NA | CASSLPPGSQHTGWEQYF | TGTGCCAGCAGCCTTCCTCCCGGGAGCCAACACACTGGATGGGAGCAGTACTTC
TRBD2 | TRBJ2-7 | TRBV19 | NA | CASSTYAGDSLYEQYF | TGTGCCAGTAGTACCTATGCGGGGGACTCACTCTACGAGCAGTACTTC
NA | TRBJ2-7 | TRBV9 | NA | CASSVEDGALGYKQYF | TGTGCCAGCAGCGTAGAGGACGGGGCTCTGGGATACAAGCAGTACTTC
NA | TRBJ2-1 | TRBV4-1 | NA | CASSGLAGFDEQFF | TGCGCCAGCAGCGGGCTAGCTGGTTTTGATGAGCAGTTCTTC
NA | TRBJ1-1 | TRBV7-8 | NA | CASSLEGLNTEAFF | TGTGCCAGCAGCTTAGAAGGCCTGAACACTGAAGCTTTCTTT
NA | TRBJ2-1 | TRBV7-6 | once | CASSLAGSSYNEQFF | TGTGCCAGCAGCTTAGCGGGGAGCTCCTACAATGAGCAGTTCTTC
TRBD2 | TRBJ2-5 | TRBV5-1 | NA | CASSFSSGKGETQYF | TGCGCCAGCAGCTTTAGTAGCGGGAAGGGAGAGACCCAGTACTTC
NA | TRBJ1-2 | TRBV6-1 | NA | CASREPGHSNYGYTF | TGTGCCAGCAGAGAACCCGGACATTCCAACTATGGCTACACCTTC
TRBD2 | TRBJ2-3 | TRBV19 | NA | CASSMGFGLGKRDTQYF | TGTGCCAGTAGTATGGGTTTTGGACTAGGGAAACGAGATACGCAGTATTTT
TRBD2 | TRBJ2-5 | TRBV7-2 | NA | CASSLGTMAGETQYF | TGTGCCAGCAGCTTGGGGACTATGGCAGGGGAGACCCAGTACTTC
NA | TRBJ2-2 | TRBV5-4 | NA | CASHDTIANTGELFF | TGTGCCAGCCACGACACAATCGCGAACACCGGGGAGCTGTTTTTT
TRBD2 | TRBJ2-1 | TRBV7-9 | NA | CASRAALAGVGEQFF | TGTGCCAGCCGCGCCGCGCTAGCGGGCGTGGGGGAGCAGTTCTTC
NA | TRBJ2-1 | TRBV7-3 | NA | CASKKGSGYNEQFF | TGTGCCAGCAAAAAGGGGTCGGGGTACAATGAGCAGTTCTTC
TRBD2 | TRBJ2-1 | TRBV6-5 | once | CASSYAGGTYNEQFF | TGTGCCAGCAGTTACGCGGGAGGGACCTACAATGAGCAGTTCTTC
NA | TRBJ2-5 | TRBV11-2 | NA | CASSSPWTVQETQYF | TGTGCCAGCAGCTCACCTTGGACAGTCCAAGAGACCCAGTACTTC
TRBD1 | TRBJ1-3 | TRBV28 | NA | CASSLLTGAGNTIYF | TGTGCCAGCAGTTTATTGACAGGGGCGGGAAACACCATATATTTT
TRBD1 | TRBJ2-5 | TRBV25-1 | few | CASSRTGGWETQYF | TGTGCCAGCAGTCGGACAGGGGGCTGGGAGACCCAGTACTTC
NA | TRBJ2-7 | TRBV7-2 | NA | CASGVEGWADEQYF | TGTGCCAGCGGTGTTGAGGGTTGGGCGGACGAGCAGTACTTC
NA | TRBJ2-2 | TRBV7-9 | once | CASSPPTVLNTGELFF | TGTGCCAGCAGCCCGCCGACTGTTTTGAACACCGGGGAGCTGTTTTTT
NA | TRBJ1-4 | TRBV19 | NA | CASSIVGNYEKLFF | TGTGCCAGTAGTATAGTGGGCAACTACGAAAAACTGTTTTTT
NA | TRBJ2-3 | TRBV7-8 | once | CASEGYKGTDTQYF | TGTGCCAGCGAAGGGTACAAGGGCACAGATACGCAGTATTTT
NA | TRBJ2-2 | TRBV9 | NA | CASEGWDHTGELFF | TGTGCCAGTGAAGGATGGGATCACACCGGGGAGCTGTTTTTT
NA | TRBJ1-1 | TRBV9 | NA | CASSPRDGRNTEAFF | TGTGCCAGCAGCCCTAGGGACGGGAGGAACACTGAAGCTTTCTTT
TRBD1 | TRBJ2-1 | TRBV10-3 | NA | CAINSGQEYNEQFF | TGTGCCATCAACTCGGGACAGGAATACAATGAGCAGTTCTTC
TRBD1 | TRBJ2-1 | TRBV7-9 | NA | CASSVGTGRTEQFF | TGTGCCAGCAGCGTGGGGACAGGGAGGACTGAGCAGTTCTTC
NA | TRBJ1-1 | TRBV7-2 | NA | CASSLYGWANTEAFF | TGTGCCAGCAGCTTATACGGTTGGGCGAACACTGAAGCTTTCTTT
NA | TRBJ1-1 | TRBV7-2 | NA | CASSLQQEAFF | TGTGCCAGCAGCTTACAACAGGAAGCTTTCTTT
NA | TRBJ2-1 | TRBV4-1 | once | CASSQDPSSYNEQFF | TGCGCCAGCAGCCAAGACCCGAGCTCCTACAATGAGCAGTTCTTC
TRBD2 | TRBJ2-1 | TRBV28 | NA | CASSAGTSEYEQFF | TGTGCCAGCAGTGCCGGGACTAGTGAATATGAGCAGTTCTTC
NA | TRBJ1-4 | TRBV4-3 | once | CASSQDWRADEKLFF | TGCGCCAGCAGCCAAGATTGGAGGGCAGACGAAAAACTGTTTTTT
NA | TRBJ1-3 | TRBV7-9 | once | CASSLLQASGNTIYF | TGTGCCAGCAGCTTATTACAGGCCTCTGGAAACACCATATATTTT
NA | TRBJ2-3 | TRBV4-3 | NA | CASSQVYTDTQYF | TGCGCCAGCAGCCAAGTTTACACAGATACGCAGTATTTT